These 4 T cell receptor beta chains were sequenced from one sample in a study of T cell repertoires in cytomegalovirus infection. Their specific antigens are unknown. TCRdb reanalysed the reads using MiXCR and keeps one entry per CDR3 protein. The sample lists 700,000 to 950,000 distinct CDR3 sequences, approximately 29% seen once, with around 12% in the top ten. The material sequenced was cultured CD8+ T cells from PBMCs, taken from culture after CMV antigen stimulation. The receptor set was obtained from a human donor in good health (CMV status not recorded). Some clones in this sample may be carry-over from other donors' samples.

This sequence joins TRBV7-6 and TRBJ1-6; D perhaps matches TRBD1 (5 bases). Germline-derived CDR1 and CDR2 are SGHVS and FNYEAQ. The V and J ends lost 1 base and 7 bases respectively, with 11 bases between them. The length of the CDR3 is 15 residues. CDR3 bases: TGTGCCAGCAGCTTAGGGGACGCGGGGAATTCACCCCTCCACTTT. It yields the protein CASSLGDAGNSPLHF.

This clonotype was seen more than once but under ten times. The V gene is TRBV6-6, the J gene TRBJ2-7; the match to TRBD1 covers 11 bases. This CDR3 has 12 residues. Germline V CDR1 and CDR2: MNHNY, SVGAGI (reference sequence). Trimming cost V 8 bases and J 7 bases; bases outside gene matches: 4. In DNA, the CDR3 is TGTGCCAGCGGACAGGGGGCTTGGGAGCAGTACGTC. As protein: CASGQGAWEQYV.

The table lists this clonotype with many counts. The chain has TRBV28 and TRBJ2-5, with D perhaps matching TRBD2 (6 bases). This CDR3 region has 17 residues. From germline, CDR1 is MDHEN and CDR2 SYDVKM. With 2 bases removed from V and 6 bases from J, the gap between germline ends came to 22 bases. CDR3: CASSLPTNKGRGKTQYF. The CDR3 DNA reads TGTGCCAGCAGTTTACCCACTAATAAGGGGCGCGGGAAGACCCAGTACTTC.

This clonotype was detected ten times or more. The CDR3 bases are TGTGCCAGCAGCTTGCCCTGGACTAGCGGGGGGGCGGGGACCTACGAGCAGTACTTC. The encoded protein is CASSLPWTSGGAGTYEQYF. The V gene is TRBV5-5, the J gene TRBJ2-7; the match to TRBD2 covers 15 bases. This CDR3 region has 19 residues. Unmatched junction bases numbered 10, after V lost 1 base and J lost 2 bases. Per germline, CDR1 SGHKS and CDR2 YYEKEE (reference sequence).